This TCR beta chain was sequenced in a study of T cells expressing NK-cell markers. After re-calling the 5' RACE reads, TCRdb lists one entry per CDR3 protein, DNA absent. This table holds about 430,000 distinct CDR3 sequences. Germline CDR1 reads DFQATT; CDR2 reads SNEGSKA (reference sequence). The CDR3 extends over 15 amino acids. The TCR comes from a woman between 50 and 59 years old in good health. Sequencing was done on a sample of blood T cells: a sorted CD56 or NKG2C T cell subset, CD4+ or CD8+ T cells, or bulk PBMC T cells (not recorded which). The chain uses TRBV20-1 and TRBJ2-7. CDR3 in amino acids: CSARDPSTSLDEQYF.